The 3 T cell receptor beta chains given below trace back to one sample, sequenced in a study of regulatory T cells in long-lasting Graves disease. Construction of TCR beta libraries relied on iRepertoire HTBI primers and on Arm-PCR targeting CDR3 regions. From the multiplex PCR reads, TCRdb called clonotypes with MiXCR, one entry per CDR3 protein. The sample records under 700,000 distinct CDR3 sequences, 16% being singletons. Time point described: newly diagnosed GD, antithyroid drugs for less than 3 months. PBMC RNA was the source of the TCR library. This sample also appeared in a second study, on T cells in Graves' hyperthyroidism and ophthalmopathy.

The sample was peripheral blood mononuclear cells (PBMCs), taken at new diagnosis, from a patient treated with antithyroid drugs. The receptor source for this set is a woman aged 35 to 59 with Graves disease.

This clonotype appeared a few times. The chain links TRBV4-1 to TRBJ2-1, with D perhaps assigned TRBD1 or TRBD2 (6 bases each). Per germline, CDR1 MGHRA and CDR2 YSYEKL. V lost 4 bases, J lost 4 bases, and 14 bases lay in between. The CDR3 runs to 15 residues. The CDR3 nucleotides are TGCGCCAGCAGCCGTCTACCGGGGGCGTACAATGAGCAGTTCTTC. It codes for CASSRLPGAYNEQFF.

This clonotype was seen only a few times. The CDR3 is CASSYRQHSSYEQYF. The CDR3 nucleotides are TGTGCCAGCAGTTACCGACAGCACAGCTCCTACGAGCAGTACTTC. The chain links TRBV6-5 to TRBJ2-7, with D tentatively TRBD1 (5 bases). CDR3 length equals 15 residues. Trimming took 2 bases from V and 0 from J, leaving 11 bases between them. Germline CDR1 MNHEY, CDR2 SVGAGI.

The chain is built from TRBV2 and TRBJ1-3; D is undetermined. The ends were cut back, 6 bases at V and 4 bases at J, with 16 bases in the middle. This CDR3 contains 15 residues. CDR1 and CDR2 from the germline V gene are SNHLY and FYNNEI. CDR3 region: CASSPSLRTGNTIYF. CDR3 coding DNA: TGTGCCAGCAGCCCTAGTTTACGGACGGGAAACACCATATATTTT. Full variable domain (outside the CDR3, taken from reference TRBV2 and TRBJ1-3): EPEVTQTPSHQVTQMGQEVILRCVPISNHLYFYWYRQILGQKVEFLVSFYNNEISEKSEIFDDQFSVERPDGSNFTLKIRSTKLEDSAMYFCASSPSLRTGNTIYFGEGSWLTVV.